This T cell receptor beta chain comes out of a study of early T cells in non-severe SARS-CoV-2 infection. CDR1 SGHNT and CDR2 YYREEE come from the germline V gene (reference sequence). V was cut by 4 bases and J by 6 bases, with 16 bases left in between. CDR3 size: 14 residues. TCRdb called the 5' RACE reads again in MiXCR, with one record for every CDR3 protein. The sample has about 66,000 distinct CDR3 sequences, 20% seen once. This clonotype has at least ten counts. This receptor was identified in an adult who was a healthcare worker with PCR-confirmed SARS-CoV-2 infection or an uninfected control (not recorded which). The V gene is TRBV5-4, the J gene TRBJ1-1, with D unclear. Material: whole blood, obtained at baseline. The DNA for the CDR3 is TGTGCCAGCAGCCGGCAGGAAGTAGTCCCTGAAGCTTTCTTT. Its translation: CASSRQEVVPEAFF. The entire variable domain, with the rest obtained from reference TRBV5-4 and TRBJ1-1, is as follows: ETGVTQSPTHLIKTRGQQVTLRCSSQSGHNTVSWYQQALGQGPQFIFQYYREEENGRGNFPPRFSGLQFPNYSSELNVNALELDDSALYLCASSRQEVVPEAFFGQGTRLTVV.